This T cell receptor (beta chain) is from a study of T cells in Graves' hyperthyroidism and ophthalmopathy. Overall study findings and caveats: The model's output predicted ophthalmopathy at a median of approximately 6.5 months prior to onset.

It was RNA transcripts that yielded the amplified TCR beta CDR3 regions. First-round RT-PCR with HTBI primers amplified the TCR CDR3 region. MiXCR was run by TCRdb on the multiplex PCR reads, yielding one entry per CDR3 protein. The table lists almost 50,000 distinct CDR3 sequences, 45% to 65% of them singletons. Graves' hyperthyroidism was deemed stable given no ophthalmopathy progression within 18 months. Aged 18 to 65, the patients had hyperthyroidism that was newly diagnosed and had lasted under 2 months. Germline CDR1 PRHDT, CDR2 FYEKMQ (reference sequence). The CDR3 consists of 14 residues. With 4 bases clipped from V and 1 base from J, the junction kept 1 base outside the gene matches. This clonotype was detected ten times or more. Its target is not known.

Sequencing was carried out using peripheral blood or thyroid tissue (not recorded which). The clonotype originates from a man aged 18 to 30 with Graves' hyperthyroidism. The chain employs TRBV13 and TRBJ2-7; 10 positions match TRBD2. CDR3 region: CASSSSGGSYEQYF. The CDR3 DNA reads TGTGCCAGCAGCTCTAGCGGGGGTTCCTACGAGCAGTACTTC. Drawing the rest from reference TRBV13 and TRBJ2-7, the complete variable domain is AAGVIQSPRHLIKEKRETATLKCYPIPRHDTVYWYQQGPGQDPQFLISFYEKMQSDKGSIPDRFSAQQFSDYHSELNMSSLELGDSALYFCASSSSGGSYEQYFGPGTRLTVT.